This TCR beta chain was recovered during a study of shared clonotypes between healthy human individuals. Findings of the study overall: Clonotypes shared by all four sorted-subset donors had higher generation probabilities than non-shared clonotypes. Read depth was anticipated to influence clonotype sharing among donors.

Each sample came from a Caucasian adult donor living in Nashville, Tennessee. V was clipped by 0 bases and J by 5 bases; unmatched bases: 18. CDR1 is SGHTA and CDR2 is FQGNSA in the germline V gene. The CDR3 is 20 amino acids. Libraries were prepared by immunoSEQ multiplex PCR; TCRdb keeps only in-frame clonotypes and omits some of them. The repertoire holds about 2 million clones, 90% to 95% seen once, with 0.1% to 0.15% in the top ten. For this clone: Its antigen is as yet unknown.

V gene TRBV7-2 combines with J gene TRBJ2-1, with 8 bases identical to TRBD2. The source material was naive CD4+ T cells sorted from blood. The subset here: CD45RA+ positively selected. This clonotype was obtained from a man aged 18-30 years in good health. This CDR3 is CASSLAGLVHSGTRDNEQFF. Written as DNA, the CDR3 is TGTGCCAGCAGCTTAGCGGGCCTTGTCCACTCCGGGACTAGAGACAATGAGCAGTTCTTC.